The clone carrying this T cell receptor (beta chain) was counted at least ten times. Its antigen remains unidentified. This specimen comes from a study of T-cell reconstitution after alpha-beta-depleted transplantation in children. Study-level findings and limits: The authors attributed T-cell counts and diversity one year after transplant mostly to newly produced T cells. At day 60, the high TCRbeta diversity found in some patients originated from recipient T cells and thymic progenitors that had survived.

This CDR3 spans 17 amino acids. V gave up 5 bases and J gave up 0 bases; unmatched junction bases: 9. The germline CDR1 and CDR2 sequences are SGHAT and FQNNGV. Preparing the TCRbeta library involved the use of unique molecular identifiers. TCRdb processed the PCR reads anew with MiXCR; each CDR3 protein has one entry. The sample lists about 440,000 distinct CDR3 sequences; about 40% were seen once. The sequence derives from a girl aged 2 to 9 with aplastic anemia, due to receive a stem cell transplant. The chain links TRBV11-2 to TRBJ1-4; 7 positions match TRBD1. This material consisted of PBMCs, taken before TCRalphabeta/CD19-depleted stem cell transplant. CDR3 DNA sequence: TGTGCCAGCAGCCCTCCCCCAGGGGGTTCAACTAATGAAAAACTGTTTTTT. Encoded protein: CASSPPPGGSTNEKLFF. Full variable domain (rest looked up from reference TRBV11-2 and TRBJ1-4): EAGVAQSPRYKIIEKRQSVAFWCNPISGHATLYWYQQILGQGPKLLIQFQNNGVVDDSQLPKDRFSAERLKGVDSTLKIQPAKLEDSAVYLCASSPPPGGSTNEKLFFGSGTQLSVL.